This T cell receptor beta chain is from a study of blood T cell repertoires in COVID-19. Study-level background: Sites across the United States, Italy and Spain contributed samples from acute and convalescent COVID-19. From T cells, B-cell-depleted T cells, or PBMCs came the material, which was cDNA or gDNA.

This CDR3 has 15 amino acids. Germline loops: CDR1 MGHRA, CDR2 YSYEKL. V gave up 6 bases and J gave up 1 base, with 15 bases separating them. Sequencing used immunoSEQ multiplex PCR; TCRdb keeps in-frame clones, though not all of them. The data contain 110,000 to 150,000 clones, about 86% of them singletons. This sequence was found in a woman aged 55-69 years with acute or convalescent COVID-19. Sequenced input: peripheral blood. The J gene is TRBJ1-2, the V gene TRBV4-1; perhaps TRBD1 as D (6 bases). CDR3 nucleotide sequence: TGCGCCAGCAGGGGGGCAGGAAACCTTAACTATGGCTACACCTTC. This encodes CASRGAGNLNYGYTF.